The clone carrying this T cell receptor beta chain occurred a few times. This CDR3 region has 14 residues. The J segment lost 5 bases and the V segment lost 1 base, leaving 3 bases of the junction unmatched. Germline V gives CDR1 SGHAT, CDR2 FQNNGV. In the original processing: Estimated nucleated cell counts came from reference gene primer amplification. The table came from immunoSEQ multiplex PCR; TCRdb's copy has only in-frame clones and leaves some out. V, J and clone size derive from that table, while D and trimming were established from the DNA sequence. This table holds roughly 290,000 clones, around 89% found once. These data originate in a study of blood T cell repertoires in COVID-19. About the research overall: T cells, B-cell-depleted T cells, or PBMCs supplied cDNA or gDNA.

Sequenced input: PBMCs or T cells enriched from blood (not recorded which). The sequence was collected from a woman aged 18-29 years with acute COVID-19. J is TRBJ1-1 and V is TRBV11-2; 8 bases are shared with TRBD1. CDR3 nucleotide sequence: TGTGCCAGCAGCTTAGCAGGGGGCAATACTGAAGCTTTCTTT. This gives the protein CASSLAGGNTEAFF.